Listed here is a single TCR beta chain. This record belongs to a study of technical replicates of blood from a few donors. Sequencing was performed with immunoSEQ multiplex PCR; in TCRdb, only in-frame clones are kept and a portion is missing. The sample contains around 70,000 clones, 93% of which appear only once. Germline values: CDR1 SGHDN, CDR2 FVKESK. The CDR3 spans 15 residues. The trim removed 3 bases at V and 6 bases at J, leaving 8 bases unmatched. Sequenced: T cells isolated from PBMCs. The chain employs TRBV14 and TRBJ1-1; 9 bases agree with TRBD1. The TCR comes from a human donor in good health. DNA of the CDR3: TGTGCCAGCAGCCACCAACAGGGGGCGCCGGCTGAAGCTTTCTTT. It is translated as CASSHQQGAPAEAFF.